This is a list of T cell receptor beta chains from one sample in a study of blood T cell repertoires in COVID-19. Assay: immunoSEQ multiplex PCR; the TCRdb copy retains only in-frame clones and omits some. The sample gives hundreds of thousands of clones, roughly 85% of which show up once; roughly 4.8% is in the top ten. Sequencing used PBMCs or T cells enriched from blood (not recorded which). These receptors came from a woman aged 50 to 60 who had been exposed to COVID-19. The CDR3 runs from the conserved cysteine through the conserved F or W. Each record gives: J gene, clone size, CDR3 length, D gene, V gene, CDR3 DNA, CDR3 protein. The D gene is left open where the match is weak. Where a row states a size, it is once, few, many or the class of an expanded clone; other rows omit it.

J: TRBJ2-7
size: NA
length: 13
D: TRBD2
V: TRBV7-2
DNA: TGTGCCAGCAGACCTAGCGGGGCCTACGAGCAGTACTTC
CDR3: CASRPSGAYEQYF

J: TRBJ1-4
size: few
length: 14
D: TRBD1
V: TRBV9
DNA: TGTGCCAGCAGTGTGGACAGGGCGGGAGAAAAACTGTTTTTT
CDR3: CASSVDRAGEKLFF

J: TRBJ1-6
size: NA
length: 16
D: NA
V: TRBV4-1
DNA: TGCGCCAGCAGCAATCGGGAGACACTCTATAATTCACCCCTCCACTTT
CDR3: CASSNRETLYNSPLHF

J: TRBJ1-1
size: NA
length: 14
D: NA
V: TRBV4-1
DNA: TGCGCCAGCAGCCAAGATCCTGGAGTAACTGAAGCTTTCTTT
CDR3: CASSQDPGVTEAFF

J: TRBJ1-4
size: NA
length: 15
D: NA
V: TRBV19
DNA: TGTGCCAGTAGTTCCCCCGTAGAGACTAATGAAAAACTGTTTTTT
CDR3: CASSSPVETNEKLFF

J: TRBJ2-5
size: few
length: 15
D: TRBD1
V: TRBV28
DNA: TGTGCCAGCGCTTTAGACAGGGGTTCCCAAGAGACCCAGTACTTC
CDR3: CASALDRGSQETQYF

J: TRBJ2-3
size: NA
length: 15
D: TRBD2
V: TRBV10-1
DNA: TGCGCCAGCAGTGAGCGTAGCGGGAGCACAGATACGCAGTATTTT
CDR3: CASSERSGSTDTQYF

J: TRBJ2-7
size: NA
length: 12
D: NA
V: TRBV10-3
DNA: TGTGCCTCCTCGCCCAGGACCTACGAGCAGTACTTC
CDR3: CASSPRTYEQYF

J: TRBJ1-2
size: NA
length: 13
D: TRBD1
V: TRBV18
DNA: TGTGCCAGCTCCCGGACAGGGGTGGATGGCTACACCTTC
CDR3: CASSRTGVDGYTF

J: TRBJ1-3
size: NA
length: 14
D: NA
V: TRBV7-9
DNA: TGTGCCAGCAGATCAACAGGGCGTGGAAACACCATATATTTT
CDR3: CASRSTGRGNTIYF

J: TRBJ1-5
size: NA
length: 13
D: NA
V: TRBV12-5
DNA: TGTGCTAGTGGTTTGGCAGGGAATCAGCCCCAGCATTTT
CDR3: CASGLAGNQPQHF

J: TRBJ2-3
size: NA
length: 18
D: TRBD1
V: TRBV24-1
DNA: TGTGCCACCAGTGATCCCCGGCCCGGGACAGGGGTCACAGATACGCAGTATTTT
CDR3: CATSDPRPGTGVTDTQYF

J: TRBJ1-4
size: NA
length: 15
D: NA
V: TRBV5-1
DNA: TGCGCCAGCAGCTACAGGGCGGGGGTGGATGAAAAACTGTTTTTT
CDR3: CASSYRAGVDEKLFF

J: TRBJ2-7
size: NA
length: 15
D: TRBD1
V: TRBV28
DNA: TGTGCCAGCAGTTTCGCGGGACAGGGAAAGAGCGAGCAGTACTTC
CDR3: CASSFAGQGKSEQYF

J: TRBJ2-5
size: NA
length: 17
D: TRBD2
V: TRBV10-1
DNA: TGCGCCAGCTCTGCGACTAGCGGGGGGCCGGGGAAAGAGACCCAGTACTTC
CDR3: CASSATSGGPGKETQYF

J: TRBJ1-1
size: once
length: 16
D: NA
V: TRBV3-1/TRBV3-2
DNA: TGTGCCAGCAGCCAAGATTGGGGGGGGTTGAACACTGAAGCTTTCTTT
CDR3: CASSQDWGGLNTEAFF

J: TRBJ2-6
size: NA
length: 15
D: NA
V: TRBV6-5
DNA: TGTGCCAGCAGTTTCGATGGGGCAGGGGCCAACGTCCTGACTTTC
CDR3: CASSFDGAGANVLTF

J: TRBJ1-3
size: NA
length: 17
D: NA
V: TRBV3-1/TRBV3-2
DNA: TGTGCCAGCAGCCGACGGCCCCTGGGGGGGGCTGGAAACACCATATATTTT
CDR3: CASSRRPLGGAGNTIYF

J: TRBJ2-7
size: NA
length: 12
D: NA
V: TRBV12-5
DNA: TGTGCTAGCGGGTTAAGCTCCTACGAGCAGTACTTC
CDR3: CASGLSSYEQYF

J: TRBJ2-7
size: few
length: 15
D: TRBD2
V: TRBV2
DNA: TGTGCCAGCAGCGGGACTAGCGGGGGGGCCTACGAGCAGTACTTC
CDR3: CASSGTSGGAYEQYF

J: TRBJ1-1
size: NA
length: 13
D: NA
V: TRBV5-5
DNA: TGTGCCAGCAGACGTACAGGGTGGCCTGAAGCTTTCTTT
CDR3: CASRRTGWPEAFF

J: TRBJ1-1
size: NA
length: 13
D: NA
V: TRBV24-1
DNA: TGTGCCACCAGTGATTTCAGGGCTACTGAAGCTTTCTTT
CDR3: CATSDFRATEAFF

J: TRBJ2-5
size: NA
length: 17
D: TRBD2
V: TRBV5-1
DNA: TGCGCCAGCAGCCCTGGACTAGCGGGGGGGCGATGGGAGACCCAGTACTTC
CDR3: CASSPGLAGGRWETQYF

J: TRBJ1-5
size: NA
length: 19
D: TRBD1
V: TRBV12-5
DNA: TGTGCTAGTGGTTTGGTAGGAAGGACAGGGGGTTTTGCAAATCAGCCCCAGCATTTT
CDR3: CASGLVGRTGGFANQPQHF

J: TRBJ1-1
size: NA
length: 13
D: NA
V: TRBV6-5
DNA: TGTGCCAGCAGTCACGGGATAAACACTGAAGCTTTCTTT
CDR3: CASSHGINTEAFF

J: TRBJ2-7
size: NA
length: 11
D: NA
V: TRBV5-5
DNA: TGTGCCAGCAGCTTCAGCTACGAGCAGTACTTC
CDR3: CASSFSYEQYF

J: TRBJ2-2
size: NA
length: 14
D: NA
V: TRBV29-1
DNA: TGCAGCGTTAGGACAGACCTGAACACCGGGGAGCTGTTTTTT
CDR3: CSVRTDLNTGELFF

J: TRBJ2-5
size: few
length: 13
D: TRBD1
V: TRBV6-5
DNA: TGTGCCAGCCGTCCAGGGGGCTTTGAGACCCAGTACTTC
CDR3: CASRPGGFETQYF

J: TRBJ1-1
size: NA
length: 14
D: TRBD1
V: TRBV10-3
DNA: TGTGCCATCAGTACTGACAGGGATGTCACTGAAGCTTTCTTT
CDR3: CAISTDRDVTEAFF

J: TRBJ2-5
size: NA
length: 15
D: TRBD2
V: TRBV5-4
DNA: TGTGCCAGCAGCTGGGGGACTAGCGGACCAGGGGCCCAGTACTTC
CDR3: CASSWGTSGPGAQYF

J: TRBJ1-2
size: NA
length: 11
D: NA
V: TRBV6-4
DNA: TGTGCCAGCAGTGACCTGAGGGGCTACACCTTC
CDR3: CASSDLRGYTF

J: TRBJ2-7
size: NA
length: 14
D: NA
V: TRBV13
DNA: TGTGCCAGCAGCCAGGGCCCCGTGACCTACGAGCAGTACTTC
CDR3: CASSQGPVTYEQYF

J: TRBJ2-1
size: NA
length: 15
D: TRBD2
V: TRBV14
DNA: TGTGCCAGCAGCCATCTCGAGCGGGGGGGCCTCGAGCAGTTCTTC
CDR3: CASSHLERGGLEQFF

J: TRBJ2-1
size: once
length: 13
D: TRBD2
V: TRBV5-5
DNA: TGTGCCAGCAGCTGGGTAGCGGGGAATGAGCAGTTCTTC
CDR3: CASSWVAGNEQFF

J: TRBJ1-3
size: NA
length: 15
D: TRBD1
V: TRBV5-4
DNA: TGTGCCAGCAGCTTGGGCAGGGGGGCTGGAAACACCATATATTTT
CDR3: CASSLGRGAGNTIYF

J: TRBJ1-1
size: few
length: 13
D: NA
V: TRBV12-3/TRBV12-4
DNA: TGTGCCAGCAATCAGGGGCTGGGCACTGAAGCTTTCTTT
CDR3: CASNQGLGTEAFF

J: TRBJ2-3
size: NA
length: 14
D: NA
V: TRBV10-2
DNA: TGCGCCAGCAGGGGCGGGACTGCCACAGATACGCAGTATTTT
CDR3: CASRGGTATDTQYF

J: TRBJ1-5
size: NA
length: 13
D: NA
V: TRBV11-2
DNA: TGTGCCAGCAGCTTAGATACTCACCAGCCCCAGCATTTT
CDR3: CASSLDTHQPQHF

J: TRBJ1-1
size: once
length: 15
D: TRBD1
V: TRBV2
DNA: TGTGCCAGCTCGAACCCACAGGGGATGAGGGCTGAAGCTTTCTTT
CDR3: CASSNPQGMRAEAFF

J: TRBJ2-5
size: few
length: 16
D: TRBD2
V: TRBV4-1
DNA: TGCGCCAGCAGCCGAATTATAAGCGGGGTCCAAGAGACCCAGTACTTC
CDR3: CASSRIISGVQETQYF

J: TRBJ2-1
size: NA
length: 16
D: TRBD2
V: TRBV6-6
DNA: TGTGCCAGCAGTCCTGGACTAGCGGGGGGGCCGGGTGAGCAGTTCTTC
CDR3: CASSPGLAGGPGEQFF

J: TRBJ1-1
size: few
length: 15
D: NA
V: TRBV28
DNA: TGTGCCAGCAGTTTGGGAGGAATTCCAAACACTGAAGCTTTCTTT
CDR3: CASSLGGIPNTEAFF

J: TRBJ2-3
size: NA
length: 17
D: NA
V: TRBV28
DNA: TGTGCCAGCAGCCAAACGAGGGGGGGTTCCTTTGCAGATACGCAGTATTTT
CDR3: CASSQTRGGSFADTQYF